The sequence of this TCR beta chain was determined in a study of technical replicates of blood from a few donors. Assay: immunoSEQ multiplex PCR; the TCRdb copy retains only in-frame clones and omits some. Here the sample spans about 81,000 clones, 80% to 90% being singletons. CDR1 is SEHNR and CDR2 is FQNEAQ in the germline V gene (reference sequence). The ends were cut back, 6 bases at V and 4 bases at J, with 12 bases in the middle. This CDR3 comprises 13 residues. This clone was observed a few times. This TCR derives from a human donor in good health. Some clones in this sample may be carry-over from other donors' samples. The chain links TRBV7-9 to TRBJ1-1; D unresolved. Input material: PBMCs. The CDR3 loop is CASSPDSGTEAFF. In DNA form, the CDR3 reads TGTGCCAGCAGTCCCGACTCGGGCACTGAAGCTTTCTTT.